This T cell receptor (beta chain) was recorded in a study of T-cell reconstitution after alpha-beta-depleted transplantation in children. This clonotype was counted between two and nine times. Antigen unknown. There are 17 residues in the CDR3. Germline CDR1 is SEHNR and CDR2 is FQNEAQ (reference sequence). V shed 4 bases, J shed 5 bases, and the junction held 11 bases outside the gene matches. General study results and limits: Counts and diversity of T cells one year after transplant came mostly from newly produced T cells. The study reportedly traced alpha-beta T cells about two months after transplant to several hundred expanded graft clones.

Construction of the TCRbeta library involved unique molecular identifiers. In TCRdb, the PCR reads were re-called with MiXCR into one record per CDR3 protein. Of about 400,000 distinct CDR3 sequences in the sample, about a sixth are singletons; the top ten hold less than 30%. This chain connects TRBV7-9 to TRBJ2-1, with TRBD2 matching over 10 bases. This sequence originates from a boy younger than two who had a stem cell transplant for Wiskott-Aldrich syndrome, so the T cells may come from the graft donor. Here the sequenced sample was PBMCs, mostly from graft donor cells, taken 360 days after TCRalphabeta/CD19-depleted stem cell transplant. CDR3 region: CASSSTLLLAGHNEQFF. The CDR3 DNA sequence: TGTGCCAGCAGCTCTACCCTCTTACTAGCGGGACACAATGAGCAGTTCTTC.